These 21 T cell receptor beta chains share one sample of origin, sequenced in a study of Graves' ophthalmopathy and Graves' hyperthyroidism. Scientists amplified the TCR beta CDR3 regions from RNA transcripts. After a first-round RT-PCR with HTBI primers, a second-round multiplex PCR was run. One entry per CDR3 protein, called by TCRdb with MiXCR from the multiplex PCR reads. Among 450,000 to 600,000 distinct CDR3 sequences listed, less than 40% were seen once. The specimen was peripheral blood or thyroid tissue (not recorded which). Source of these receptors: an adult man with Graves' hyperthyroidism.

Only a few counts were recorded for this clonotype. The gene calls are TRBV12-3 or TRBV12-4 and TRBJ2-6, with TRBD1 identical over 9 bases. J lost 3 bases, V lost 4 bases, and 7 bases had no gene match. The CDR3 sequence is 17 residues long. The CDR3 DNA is TGTGCCAGCAGTTCGCCCGACAGGGGGGGTGGGGCCAACGTCCTGACTTTC. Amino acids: CASSSPDRGGGANVLTF.

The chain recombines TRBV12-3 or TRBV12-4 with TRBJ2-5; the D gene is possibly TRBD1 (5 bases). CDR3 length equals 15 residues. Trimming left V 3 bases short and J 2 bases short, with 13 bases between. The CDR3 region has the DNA TGTGCCAGCAGTTTGTTCCCCGACAGACAAGAGACCCAGTACTTC. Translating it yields CASSLFPDRQETQYF.

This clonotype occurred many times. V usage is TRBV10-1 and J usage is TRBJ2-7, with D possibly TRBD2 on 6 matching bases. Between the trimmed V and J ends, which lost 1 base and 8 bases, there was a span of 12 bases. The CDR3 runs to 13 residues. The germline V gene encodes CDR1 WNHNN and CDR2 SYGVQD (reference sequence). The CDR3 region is CASSELAEAKQYF. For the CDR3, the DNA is TGCGCCAGCAGTGAGTTAGCGGAAGCTAAGCAGTACTTC.

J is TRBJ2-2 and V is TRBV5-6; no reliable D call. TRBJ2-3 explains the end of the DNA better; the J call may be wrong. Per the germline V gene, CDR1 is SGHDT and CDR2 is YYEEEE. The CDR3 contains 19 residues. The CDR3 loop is CASSWPSTSLDHSTDTQYF. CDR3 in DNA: TGTGCCAGCAGCTGGCCCAGCACCTCGCTTGACCATAGCACAGATACGCAGTATTTT.

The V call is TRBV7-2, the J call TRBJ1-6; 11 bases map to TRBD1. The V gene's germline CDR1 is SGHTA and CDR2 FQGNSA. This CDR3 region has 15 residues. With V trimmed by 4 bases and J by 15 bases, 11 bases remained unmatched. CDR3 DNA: TGTGCCAGCAGCTACCGGGACAGGGGGTATTCGGTCCTCCACTTT. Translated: CASSYRDRGYSVLHF.

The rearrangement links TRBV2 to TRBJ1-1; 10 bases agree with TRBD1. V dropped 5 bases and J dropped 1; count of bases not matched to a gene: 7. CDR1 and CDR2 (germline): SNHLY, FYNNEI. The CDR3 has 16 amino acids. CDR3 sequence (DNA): TGTGCCAGCAGTACCTATGGGGACAGGGGGAACACTGAAGCTTTCTTT. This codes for CASSTYGDRGNTEAFF.

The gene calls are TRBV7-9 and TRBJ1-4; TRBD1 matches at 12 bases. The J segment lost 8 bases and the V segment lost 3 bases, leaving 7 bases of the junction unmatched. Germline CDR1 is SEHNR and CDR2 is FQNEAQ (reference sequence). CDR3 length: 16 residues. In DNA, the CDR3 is TGTGCCAGCAGCTTTGAGGGACAGGGGGCGAGAGAAAAACTGTTTTTT. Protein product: CASSFEGQGAREKLFF.

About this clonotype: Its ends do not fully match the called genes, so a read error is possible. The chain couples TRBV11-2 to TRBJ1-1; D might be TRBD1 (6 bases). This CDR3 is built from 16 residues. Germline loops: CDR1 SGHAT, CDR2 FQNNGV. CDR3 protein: CACSPTGPYRDGEAFF. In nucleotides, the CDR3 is TGTGCCTGCAGTCCCACAGGACCTTACAGGGACGGTGAAGCTTTCTTT.

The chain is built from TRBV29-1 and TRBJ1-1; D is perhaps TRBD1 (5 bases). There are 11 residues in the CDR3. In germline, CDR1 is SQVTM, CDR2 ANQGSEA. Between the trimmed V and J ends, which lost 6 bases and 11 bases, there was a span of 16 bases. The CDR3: CSVGQGFNAFF. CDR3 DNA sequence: TGCAGCGTCGGGCAGGGTTTTAATGCTTTCTTT.

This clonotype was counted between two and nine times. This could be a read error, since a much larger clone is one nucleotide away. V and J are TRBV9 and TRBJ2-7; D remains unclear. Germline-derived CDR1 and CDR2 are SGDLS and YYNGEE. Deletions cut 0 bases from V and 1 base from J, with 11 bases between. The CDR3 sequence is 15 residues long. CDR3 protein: CASSVAPGGSYEQYF. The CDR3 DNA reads TGTGCCAGCAGCGTAGCTCCTGGCGGATCCTACGAGCAGTACTTC.

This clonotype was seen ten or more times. CDR3 residues: CASSDGAPAGEAFF. CDR3 nucleotide sequence: TGCGCCAGCAGTGATGGGGCCCCGGCGGGTGAAGCTTTCTTT. This rearrangement joins TRBV10-2 to TRBJ1-1; a weak D match, TRBD1 (5 bases). V lost 3 bases and J lost 7, with 15 bases in between. This CDR3 has 14 amino acids. Germline V gives CDR1 WSHSY, CDR2 SAAADI.

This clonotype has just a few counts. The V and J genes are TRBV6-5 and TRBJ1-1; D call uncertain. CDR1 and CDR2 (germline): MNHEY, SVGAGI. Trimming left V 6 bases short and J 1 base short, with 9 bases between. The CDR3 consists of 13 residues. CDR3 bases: TGTGCCAGCAGCGGCCCAGGGAACACTGAAGCTTTCTTT. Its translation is CASSGPGNTEAFF.

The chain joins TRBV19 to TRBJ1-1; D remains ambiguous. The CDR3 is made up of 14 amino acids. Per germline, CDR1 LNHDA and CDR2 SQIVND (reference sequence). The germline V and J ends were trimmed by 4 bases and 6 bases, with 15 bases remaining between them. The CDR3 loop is CASSTRPRGAEAFF. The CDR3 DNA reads TGTGCCAGTAGTACCCGGCCCCGTGGCGCTGAAGCTTTCTTT.

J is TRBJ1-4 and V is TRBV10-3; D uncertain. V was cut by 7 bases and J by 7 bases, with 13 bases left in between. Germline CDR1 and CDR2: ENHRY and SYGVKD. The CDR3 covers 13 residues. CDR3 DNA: TGTGCCATCAAAACCGACGGAGGTGAAAAACTGTTTTTT. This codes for CAIKTDGGEKLFF.

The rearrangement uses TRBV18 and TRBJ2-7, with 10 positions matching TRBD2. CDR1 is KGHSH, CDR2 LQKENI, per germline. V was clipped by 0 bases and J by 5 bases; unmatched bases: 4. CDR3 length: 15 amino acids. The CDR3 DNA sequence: TGTGCCAGCTCACCACCGGTAGCGGGGGGCCACGAGCAGTACTTC. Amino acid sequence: CASSPPVAGGHEQYF.

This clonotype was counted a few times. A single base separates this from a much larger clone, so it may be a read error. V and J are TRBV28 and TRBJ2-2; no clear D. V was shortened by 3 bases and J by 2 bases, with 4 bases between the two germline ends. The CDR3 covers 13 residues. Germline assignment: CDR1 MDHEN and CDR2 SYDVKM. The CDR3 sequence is CASSFHNTGELFF. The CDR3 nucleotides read TGTGCCAGCAGTTTCCATAACACCGGGGAGCTGTTTTTT.

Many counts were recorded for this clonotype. Here the CDR3 reads CASSGQGNYGYTF. The CDR3 DNA is TGTGCCAGCAGTGGGCAGGGTAACTATGGCTACACCTTC. The V call is TRBV25-1, the J call TRBJ1-2; TRBD1 might be the D (5 bases). In germline, CDR1 is MGHDK, CDR2 SYGVNS. The CDR3 covers 13 residues. V dropped 4 bases and J dropped 1 base, with 7 bases sitting between them.

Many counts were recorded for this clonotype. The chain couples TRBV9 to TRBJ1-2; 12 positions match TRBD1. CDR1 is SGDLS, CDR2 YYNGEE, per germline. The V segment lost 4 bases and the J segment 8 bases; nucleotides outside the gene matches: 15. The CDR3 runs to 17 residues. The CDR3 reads CASSPRDRGPIAGGYTF. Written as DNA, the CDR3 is TGTGCCAGCAGCCCAAGGGACAGGGGGCCTATAGCTGGCGGCTACACCTTC. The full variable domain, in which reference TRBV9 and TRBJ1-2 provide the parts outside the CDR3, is DSGVTQTPKHLITATGQRVTLRCSPRSGDLSVYWYQQSLDQGLQFLIQYYNGEERAKGNILERFSAQQFPDLHSELNLSSLELGDSALYFCASSPRDRGPIAGGYTFGSGTRLTVV.

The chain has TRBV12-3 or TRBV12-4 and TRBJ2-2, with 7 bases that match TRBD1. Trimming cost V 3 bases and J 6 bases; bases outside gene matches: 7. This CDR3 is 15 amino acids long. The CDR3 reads CASSLPRGRAGELFF. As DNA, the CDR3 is TGTGCCAGCAGTTTGCCGAGGGGGCGAGCCGGGGAGCTGTTTTTT.

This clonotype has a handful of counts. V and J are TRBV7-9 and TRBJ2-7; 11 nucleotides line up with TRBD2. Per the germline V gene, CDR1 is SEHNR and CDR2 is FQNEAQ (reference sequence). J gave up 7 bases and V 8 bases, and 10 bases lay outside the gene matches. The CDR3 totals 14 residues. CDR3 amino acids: CASALAGGHFEQYF. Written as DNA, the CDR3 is TGTGCCAGCGCCTTAGCGGGAGGGCACTTTGAGCAGTACTTC.

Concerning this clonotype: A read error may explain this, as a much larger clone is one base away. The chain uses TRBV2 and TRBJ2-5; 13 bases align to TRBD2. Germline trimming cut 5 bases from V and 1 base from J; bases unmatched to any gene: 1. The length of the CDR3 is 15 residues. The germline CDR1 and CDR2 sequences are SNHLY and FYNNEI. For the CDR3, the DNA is TGTGCCAGCAGTACTAGCGGGGGGGCCCAAGAGACCCAGTACTTC. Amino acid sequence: CASSTSGGAQETQYF. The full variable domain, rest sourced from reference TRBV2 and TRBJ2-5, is EPEVTQTPSHQVTQMGQEVILRCVPISNHLYFYWYRQILGQKVEFLVSFYNNEISEKSEIFDDQFSVERPDGSNFTLKIRSTKLEDSAMYFCASSTSGGAQETQYFGPGTRLLVL.